These 23 T cell receptor beta chains were sequenced from one sample in a study of cytomegalovirus exposure and HLA in healthy donors. The PCR was carried out with 60 Vbeta primers and 13 Jbeta primers. Some clones are missing from TCRdb's copy, which holds only in-frame ones; the method was immunoSEQ multiplex PCR. The sample shows 110,000 or so clones, about 80% of them seen only once. The source material was PBMCs. Source of these receptors: a woman in her 50s in good health and CMV-seropositive.

This clone was observed once. The chain recombines TRBV19 with TRBJ2-3; D is undetermined. Trimming stripped 3 bases from V and 4 bases from J, with 11 bases between. The CDR3 is made up of 14 amino acids. The germline V gene encodes CDR1 LNHDA and CDR2 SQIVND (reference sequence). The CDR3 reads CASSMQVRPDTQYF. DNA of the CDR3: TGTGCCAGTAGTATGCAGGTTAGGCCAGATACGCAGTATTTT.

The chain links TRBV5-1 to TRBJ2-2; D is undetermined. This CDR3 has 15 amino acids. V lost 0 bases and J lost 1, with 7 bases in between. The V gene's germline CDR1 is SGHRS and CDR2 YFSETQ. The CDR3 spells CASSLDPGNTGELFF. CDR3 in DNA: TGCGCCAGCAGCTTGGACCCCGGGAACACCGGGGAGCTGTTTTTT.

The rearrangement joins TRBV12-5 to TRBJ2-3; the D gene is possibly TRBD2 (6 bases). Looked up from germline, CDR1 is LGHNT and CDR2 is FRNRAP. V lost 5 bases, J lost 0 bases, and 6 bases lay in between. This CDR3 has 13 amino acids. This chain's CDR3 is CASGGGSTDTQYF. The CDR3 nucleotides read TGTGCTAGTGGTGGGGGGAGCACAGATACGCAGTATTTT.

The genes are TRBV5-1 and TRBJ2-1; 9 bases fit TRBD2. The CDR3 consists of 15 residues. The V and J ends lost 1 base and 7 bases, in that order; junction bases with no gene match: 6. Germline CDR1 is SGHRS and CDR2 is YFSETQ. Written as DNA, the CDR3 is TGCGCCAGCAGCTTGAGTGCGGGGGGGCTTAATGAGCAGTTCTTC. Its translation: CASSLSAGGLNEQFF. The full variable domain, with the rest looked up from reference TRBV5-1 and TRBJ2-1, is KAGVTQTPRYLIKTRGQQVTLSCSPISGHRSVSWYQQTPGQGLQFLFEYFSETQRNKGNFPGRFSGRQFSNSRSEMNVSTLELGDSALYLCASSLSAGGLNEQFFGPGTRLTVL.

Concerning this clone: The junction and the germline gene differ at one end; a read error may be behind it. The chain uses TRBV7-7 and TRBJ2-5, with 8 bases identical to TRBD1. The CDR3 contains 14 residues. CDR1 SSHAT and CDR2 FNYEAQ come from the germline V gene (reference sequence). The CDR3: CASSLEQGEETQYF. The CDR3 DNA sequence: TGTGCTAGCAGCTTAGAACAGGGGGAAGAGACCCAGTACTTC. Drawing the rest from reference TRBV7-7 and TRBJ2-5, the complete variable domain is GAGVSQSPRYKVTKRGQDVTLRCDPISSHATLYWYQQALGQGPEFLTYFNYEAQPDKSGLPSDRFSAERPEGSISTLTIQRTEQRDSAMYRCASSLEQGEETQYFGPGTRLLVL.

Only one count was recorded for this clone. The V call is TRBV19, the J call TRBJ1-2, with D tentatively TRBD1 (6 bases). The CDR3 sequence is 12 residues long. V was cut by 8 bases and J by 3 bases, with 10 bases left in between. Germline-derived CDR1 and CDR2 are LNHDA and SQIVND (reference sequence). CDR3 bases: TGTGCCAGTTCACAGGGAGACTATGGCTACACCTTC. Translation gives CASSQGDYGYTF. The full variable domain, its missing parts supplied by reference TRBV19 and TRBJ1-2, is DGGITQSPKYLFRKEGQNVTLSCEQNLNHDAMYWYRQDPGQGLRLIYYSQIVNDFQKGDIAEGYSVSREKKESFPLTVTSAQKNPTAFYLCASSQGDYGYTFGSGTRLTVV.

V usage is TRBV19 and J usage is TRBJ2-7, with 7 positions matching TRBD2. The CDR3 length is 13 residues. CDR1 is LNHDA, CDR2 SQIVND, per germline (reference sequence). After removal of 5 bases from V and 4 bases from J, the junction contained 5 bases not matched to a gene. The CDR3 spells CASSEEAGYEQYF. CDR3 sequence (DNA): TGTGCCAGTAGTGAGGAAGCGGGGTACGAGCAGTACTTC.

The J gene is TRBJ2-5, the V gene TRBV5-1; 8 bases match TRBD1. The CDR3 is made up of 14 amino acids. The germline V gene encodes CDR1 SGHRS and CDR2 YFSETQ. The ends lost 4 bases at V and 4 bases at J; junction bases unmatched: 6. This CDR3 is CASSIRGRGETQYF. The CDR3 bases are TGCGCCAGCAGCATCAGGGGGCGCGGAGAGACCCAGTACTTC.

This chain uses TRBV7-9 with TRBJ2-1; 13 nucleotides align to TRBD2. The germline gives CDR1 SEHNR, CDR2 FQNEAQ (reference sequence). After removal of 8 bases from V and 5 bases from J, the junction contained 3 bases not matched to a gene. The CDR3 has 14 amino acids. The CDR3 here is CASLLAGGNNEQFF. In DNA, the CDR3 is TGTGCCAGCCTACTAGCGGGAGGGAACAATGAGCAGTTCTTC.

This clone was counted a few times. The chain links TRBV25-1 to TRBJ2-7; D is unclear. The V gene's germline CDR1 is MGHDK and CDR2 SYGVNS. V gave up 2 bases and J gave up 4 bases, with 9 bases separating them. This CDR3 has 13 residues. The CDR3 loop is CASSETHDYEQYF. The CDR3 nucleotides are TGTGCCAGCAGTGAAACACATGATTACGAGCAGTACTTC.

The chain employs TRBV5-8 and TRBJ2-2; no clear D. Germline V gene sequence: CDR1 SGHTS, CDR2 YDEGEE. This CDR3 has 11 amino acids. Trimming removed 6 bases from V and 5 bases from J, with 5 bases in between. The CDR3 DNA reads TGTGCCAGCACGGAGACCGGGGAGCTGTTTTTT. Translation gives CASTETGELFF.

This clone was counted once. V gene TRBV4-1 combines with J gene TRBJ2-6; 8 nucleotides line up with TRBD2. CDR1 and CDR2 from the germline V gene are MGHRA and YSYEKL. The CDR3 length is 17 residues. The trim removed 3 bases at V and 0 bases at J, leaving 4 bases unmatched. Written as DNA, the CDR3 is TGCGCCAGCAGCCATACAGGGACTAGCTCTGGGGCCAACGTCCTGACTTTC. This sequence encodes CASSHTGTSSGANVLTF.

The V gene is TRBV19, the J gene TRBJ1-1; D possibly corresponds to TRBD1 (5 bases). The CDR3 is made up of 13 amino acids. Trimming left V 7 bases short and J 5 bases short, with 14 bases between. The germline CDR1 and CDR2 sequences are LNHDA and SQIVND (reference sequence). The CDR3 is CASTREGRTEAFF. CDR3 sequence (DNA): TGTGCCAGTACCAGGGAAGGGAGGACTGAAGCTTTCTTT.

This chain joins TRBV27 and TRBJ2-4, with 10 positions matching TRBD1. V gave up 5 bases and J gave up 4 bases; unmatched junction bases: 8. Per the germline V gene, CDR1 is MNHEY and CDR2 is SMNVEV (reference sequence). CDR3 length equals 16 residues. For the CDR3, the DNA is TGTGCCAGCAGTCGGGACAGGGGAATCTCTAAAAACATTCAGTACTTC. It encodes CASSRDRGISKNIQYF.

This sequence joins TRBV27 and TRBJ1-2; TRBD1 matches at 9 bases. This CDR3 comprises 15 residues. Looked up from germline, CDR1 is MNHEY and CDR2 is SMNVEV (reference sequence). J lost 7 bases, V lost 6 bases, and 12 bases had no gene match. The CDR3 region has the DNA TGTGCCAGCAGCGGCCGGGGAACAGGGGGCTCTGGCTACACCTTC. Encoded protein: CASSGRGTGGSGYTF.

The chain joins TRBV29-1 to TRBJ1-2; no clear D. Germline V gives CDR1 SQVTM, CDR2 ANQGSEA. Trimming left V 1 base short and J 4 bases short, with 10 bases between. The CDR3 consists of 13 residues. The CDR3 here is CSVEAGTGYGYTF. CDR3 nucleotide sequence: TGCAGCGTTGAAGCCGGCACGGGCTATGGCTACACCTTC.

The chain carries TRBV9 and TRBJ2-7, with 7 nucleotides matching TRBD2. This CDR3 is 14 amino acids long. V was pared by 3 bases and J by 1 base, with 4 bases of the junction left unmatched. Germline CDR1 SGDLS, CDR2 YYNGEE. The CDR3 nucleotides are TGTGCCAGCAGCGGAACTAGCGAGTCCTACGAGCAGTACTTC. This sequence encodes CASSGTSESYEQYF.

V usage is TRBV4-2 and J usage is TRBJ2-2; D perhaps matches TRBD2 (6 bases). Germline V gene data show CDR1 as LGHNA and CDR2 as YNFKEQ. The germline V and J ends were trimmed by 0 bases and 6 bases, with 20 bases remaining between them. The CDR3 runs 18 residues. The CDR3 spells CASSQDSGQDYLPGELFF. The CDR3 DNA sequence: TGTGCCAGCAGCCAAGATTCGGGGCAGGACTACCTACCCGGGGAGCTGTTTTTT.

A note on this clone: A junction boundary mismatches the germline segment, possibly from a read error. The chain has TRBV7-9 and TRBJ2-3; D not certain. The CDR3 runs to 12 residues. The germline gives CDR1 SEHNR, CDR2 FQNEAQ (reference sequence). This CDR3 reads CSSSPLSDTQYF. The CDR3 DNA sequence: TGTTCCAGCAGCCCCCTTTCAGATACGCAGTATTTT. The full variable domain, in which reference TRBV7-9 and TRBJ2-3 provide the parts outside the CDR3, is DTGVSQNPRHKITKRGQNVTFRCDPISEHNRLYWYRQTLGQGPEFLTYFQNEAQLEKSRLLSDRFSAERPKGSFSTLEIQRTEQGDSAMYLCSSSPLSDTQYFGPGTRLTVL.

This clone was picked up one time. This chain connects TRBV5-4 to TRBJ2-7, with 9 bases aligning to TRBD2. The germline V gene has CDR1 SGHNT and CDR2 YYREEE (reference sequence). Trimming cost V 0 bases and J 6 bases; bases outside gene matches: 4. The CDR3 runs 14 residues. CDR3 residues: CASSLGVAGAEQYF. The CDR3 nucleotides read TGTGCCAGCAGCTTGGGGGTAGCGGGAGCCGAGCAGTACTTC.

This clone has only a few counts. In nucleotides, the CDR3 is TGTGCCAGCAGCTTGCTTCGCGACAGGTTAACCTACGAGCAGTACTTC. Its translation: CASSLLRDRLTYEQYF. This chain joins TRBV5-6 and TRBJ2-7, with D perhaps TRBD1 (6 bases). V was shortened by 1 base and J by 2 bases, with 16 bases between the two germline ends. Germline CDR1 and CDR2: SGHDT and YYEEEE. The CDR3 covers 16 residues.

The chain recombines TRBV6-6 with TRBJ2-1; the match to TRBD1 covers 8 bases. This CDR3 has 15 amino acids. The germline CDR1 and CDR2 sequences are MNHNY and SVGAGI (reference sequence). Trimming removed 2 bases from V and 7 bases from J; junction bases left unmatched: 7. Here the CDR3 DNA reads TGTGCCAGCAGTTACCCTCGGACAGGGCTAAATGAGCAGTTCTTC. The encoded protein is CASSYPRTGLNEQFF.

The chain couples TRBV11-2 to TRBJ2-7, with TRBD1 identical over 9 bases. This CDR3 contains 15 residues. The J segment lost 7 bases and the V segment lost 3 bases, leaving 10 bases of the junction unmatched. CDR1 and CDR2 (germline): SGHAT, FQNNGV. The CDR3 nucleotides are TGTGCCAGCAGCTTGGGACAGGGCGTCCCTAGAGAGCAGTACTTC. Protein: CASSLGQGVPREQYF.